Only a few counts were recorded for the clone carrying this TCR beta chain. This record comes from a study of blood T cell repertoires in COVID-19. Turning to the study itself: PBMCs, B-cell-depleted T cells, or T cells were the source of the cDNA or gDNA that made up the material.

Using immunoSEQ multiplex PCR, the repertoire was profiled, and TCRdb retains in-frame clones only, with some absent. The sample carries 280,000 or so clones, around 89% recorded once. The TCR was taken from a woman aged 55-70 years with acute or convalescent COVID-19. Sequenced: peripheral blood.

The CDR3 DNA is TGTGCCAGCAGCGGACAGGCCCAAGAGACCCAGTACTTC. This gives the protein CASSGQAQETQYF. This chain uses TRBV2 with TRBJ2-5, with 7 bases fitting TRBD1. V shed 6 bases and J 1 base; nucleotides not matched to a gene: 2. There are 13 residues in the CDR3. From germline, CDR1 is SNHLY and CDR2 FYNNEI. The full variable domain, in which reference TRBV2 and TRBJ2-5 provide the parts outside the CDR3, is EPEVTQTPSHQVTQMGQEVILRCVPISNHLYFYWYRQILGQKVEFLVSFYNNEISEKSEIFDDQFSVERPDGSNFTLKIRSTKLEDSAMYFCASSGQAQETQYFGPGTRLLVL.